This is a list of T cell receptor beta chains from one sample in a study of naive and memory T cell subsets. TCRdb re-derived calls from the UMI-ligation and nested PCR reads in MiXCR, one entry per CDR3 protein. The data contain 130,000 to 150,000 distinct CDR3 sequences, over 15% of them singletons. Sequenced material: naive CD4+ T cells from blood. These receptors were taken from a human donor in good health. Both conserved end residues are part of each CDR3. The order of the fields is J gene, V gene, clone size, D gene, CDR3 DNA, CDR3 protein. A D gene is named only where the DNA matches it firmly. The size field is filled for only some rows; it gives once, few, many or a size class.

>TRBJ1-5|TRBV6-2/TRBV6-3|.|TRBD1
TGTGCCAGCAGTTACGCGGGACAGGGTAACAATCAGCCCCAGCATTTT
CASSYAGQGNNQPQHF
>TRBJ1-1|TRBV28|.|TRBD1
TGTGCCGCGGCTATTGGGACAGGGGGCAGTAACACTGAAGCTTTCTTT
CAAAIGTGGSNTEAFF
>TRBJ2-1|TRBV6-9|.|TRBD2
TGTGCCAGAGAAACTAGCGGGAGTGGGGATGAGCAGTTCTTC
CARETSGSGDEQFF
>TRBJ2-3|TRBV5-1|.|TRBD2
TGCGCCAGCAGCCCGGGACTAGCGGGGTCCCAGGATACGCAGTATTTT
CASSPGLAGSQDTQYF
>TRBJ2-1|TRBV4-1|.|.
TGCGCCAGCAGCCAAGAGAGAGGAAGCTCACAGCCCCGGGTTAGGGATGAGCAGTTCTTC
CASSQERGSSQPRVRDEQFF
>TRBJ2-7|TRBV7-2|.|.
TGTGCCAGCACCTCCCCGAGCGTCTACGAGCAGTACTTC
CASTSPSVYEQYF
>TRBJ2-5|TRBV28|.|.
TGTGCCAGCAGATCCAGTGCATGGGCGCAAGAGACCCAGTACTTC
CASRSSAWAQETQYF
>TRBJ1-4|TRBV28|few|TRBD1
TGTGCCAGCAGTTCCGGACAGGGCTATGAAAAACTGTTTTTT
CASSSGQGYEKLFF
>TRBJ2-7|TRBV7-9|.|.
TGTGCCAGCAGCCCCGTAGTCGACAGTACCTACGAGCAGTACTTC
CASSPVVDSTYEQYF
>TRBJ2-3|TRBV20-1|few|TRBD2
TGCAGTGCTAGTCGTAGCGGGCGCACAGATACGCAGTATTTT
CSASRSGRTDTQYF
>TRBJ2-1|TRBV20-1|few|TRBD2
TGCAGTGCTTCCCCAATGGGGCGGGAGCTTAGATCGAATGAGCAGTTCTTC
CSASPMGRELRSNEQFF
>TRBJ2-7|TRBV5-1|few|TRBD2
TGCGCCAGCAGCTTGGTGACTAGCGGGACTGAGTACTTC
CASSLVTSGTEYF
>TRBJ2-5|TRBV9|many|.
TGTGCCAGCAGCGTAAGGGGACGGATCCAAGAGACCCAGTACTTC
CASSVRGRIQETQYF
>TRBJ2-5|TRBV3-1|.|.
TGTGCCAGCAGCCACCGGACTTGGGGGGAGACCCAGTACTTC
CASSHRTWGETQYF
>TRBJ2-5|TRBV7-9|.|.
TGTGCCAGCAGCTTAGCGAGGGTGGGTTCGGAGACCCAGTACTTC
CASSLARVGSETQYF
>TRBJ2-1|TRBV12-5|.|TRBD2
TGTGCTAGTGGTTTGAGGGTTGTAGCGGGAGACAATGAGCAGTTCTTC
CASGLRVVAGDNEQFF
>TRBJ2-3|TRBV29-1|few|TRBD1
TGCAGCGTTACGGGACAGGGAGGGAGCACAGATACGCAGTATTTT
CSVTGQGGSTDTQYF
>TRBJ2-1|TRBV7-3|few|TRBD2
TGTGCCAGCAGCCTAAGAGGGGTTGGGCTAGCGGGCTACAATGAGCAGTTCTTC
CASSLRGVGLAGYNEQFF
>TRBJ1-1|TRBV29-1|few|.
TGCAGTTGTACCCGGGCCACTGAAGCTTTCTTT
CSCTRATEAFF
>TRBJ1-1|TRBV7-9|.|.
TGTGCCAGCAGCTTAGTTCCGGGGAGGGTCACTGAAGCTTTCTTT
CASSLVPGRVTEAFF
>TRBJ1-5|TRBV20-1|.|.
TGCAGTGCTAGAGAGGGGGGGCGGGGGCAGCCCCAGCATTTT
CSAREGGRGQPQHF
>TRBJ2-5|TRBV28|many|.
TGTGCCAGCAGTGACTTCCCAGGGATGGAGACCCAGTACTTC
CASSDFPGMETQYF
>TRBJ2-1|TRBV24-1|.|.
TGTGCCACCAGTGATTTTACTAATGAGCAGTTCTTC
CATSDFTNEQFF
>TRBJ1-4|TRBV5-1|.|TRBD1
TGCGCCAGCAGCTTGGGAGGGGACAGTGCAACTAATGAAAAACTGTTTTTT
CASSLGGDSATNEKLFF
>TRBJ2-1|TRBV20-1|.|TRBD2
TGCAGTGCTAGAGACCCGGGACTAGTCAACCATGAGCAGTTCTTC
CSARDPGLVNHEQFF
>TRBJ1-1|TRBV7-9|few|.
TGTGCCAGCAGCTTATTGAAGTCCTCAACTGAAGCTTTCTTT
CASSLLKSSTEAFF
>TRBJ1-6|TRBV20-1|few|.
TGCAGTGCCCACAAGGGGGAGGGCTATAATTCACCCCTCCACTTT
CSAHKGEGYNSPLHF
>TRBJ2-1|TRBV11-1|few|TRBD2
TGTGCCAGCAGCGCGACTAGCGGGAGTAGCAATGAGCAGTTCTTC
CASSATSGSSNEQFF
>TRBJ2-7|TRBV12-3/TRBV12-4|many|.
TGTGCCAGCAGTCATACAGACCCCCAATCCTACGAGCAGTACTTC
CASSHTDPQSYEQYF
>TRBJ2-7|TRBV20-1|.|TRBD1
TGCAGTGCAAAAAGGTCGGAAATTGGACAGGGTACCCACGAGCAGTACTTC
CSAKRSEIGQGTHEQYF
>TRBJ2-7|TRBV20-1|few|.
TGCAGTGCTAGCGGACCGTTGAGGTCCTACGAGCAGTACTTC
CSASGPLRSYEQYF
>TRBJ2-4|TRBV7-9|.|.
TGTGCCAGCAGCTCGGATCCTGGGGCCAAAAACATTCAGTACTTC
CASSSDPGAKNIQYF
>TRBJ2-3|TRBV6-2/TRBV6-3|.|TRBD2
TGTGCCAGCAGTTACCGGACTAGCGGGAGGGCCTCGACCTACCCGAATACGCAGTATTTT
CASSYRTSGRASTYPNTQYF
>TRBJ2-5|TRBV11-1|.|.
TGTGCCAGCAGCTTCTCGGACACGTACCAAGAGACCCAGTACTTC
CASSFSDTYQETQYF
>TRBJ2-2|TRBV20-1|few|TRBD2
TGCAGTGCCGGAGGGACTAGCGAGAACACCGGGGAGCTGTTTTTT
CSAGGTSENTGELFF
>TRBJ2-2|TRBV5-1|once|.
TGCGCCAGCAGCTCCAGGGAATGGGCCGGGGAGCTGTTTTTT
CASSSREWAGELFF
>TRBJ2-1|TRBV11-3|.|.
TGTGCCAGCAGCTTAGGGAGGGATTACAATGAGCAGTCCTTC
CASSLGRDYNEQSF
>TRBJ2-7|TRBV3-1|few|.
TGTGCCAGCAGCCAAGTGGGTACCCCAATCTTC
CASSQVGTPIF
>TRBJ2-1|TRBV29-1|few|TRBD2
TGCAGCGGAGCGGGGACCGGGAGGGGGGAGCAGTTCTTC
CSGAGTGRGEQFF
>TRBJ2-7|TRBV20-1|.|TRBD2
TGCAGTGCTAGACCTAGCGGGGGCCCCAGCTCCTACGAGCAGTACTTC
CSARPSGGPSSYEQYF
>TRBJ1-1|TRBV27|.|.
TGTGCCGCTAAAGGGACGGTGAACACTGAAGCTTTCTTT
CAAKGTVNTEAFF
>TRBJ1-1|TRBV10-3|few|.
TGTGCCATCAGTGAATACCTGTATCGCACTGAAGCTTTCTTT
CAISEYLYRTEAFF
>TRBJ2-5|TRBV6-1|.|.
TGTGCCAGCAGTGAAGAGGGTCGGGGGGCCCTCCAAGAGACCCAGTACTTC
CASSEEGRGALQETQYF
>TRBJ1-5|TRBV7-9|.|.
TGTGCCAGCAGTAGGGGGGGCACAAATAGCAATCAGCCCCAGCATTTT
CASSRGGTNSNQPQHF
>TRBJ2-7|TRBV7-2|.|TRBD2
TGTGCCAGCAGCTCCCTCGGACTAGAACGTTACGAGCAGTACTTC
CASSSLGLERYEQYF
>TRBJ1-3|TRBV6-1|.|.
TGTGCCAGCAGTGATAAAGTGCTCGCGAGAGCTGGAAACACCATATATTTT
CASSDKVLARAGNTIYF
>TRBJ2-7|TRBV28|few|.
TGTGCCAGCAGTTTTAGGGTTGTCGAGCAGTACTTC
CASSFRVVEQYF
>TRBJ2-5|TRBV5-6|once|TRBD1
TGTGCCAGCAGCTTGGAGGACAGGGCAACCTCCCTCCGGGAGACCCAGTACTTC
CASSLEDRATSLRETQYF
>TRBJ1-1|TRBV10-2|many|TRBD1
TGCGCCAGCAGTGAGAGGGACAGGGGCACTGAAGCTTTCTTT
CASSERDRGTEAFF
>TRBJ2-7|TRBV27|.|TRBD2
TGTGCCAGCAGTTTATCGTCTAGCGGGAGGAGCGAGCAGTACTTC
CASSLSSSGRSEQYF
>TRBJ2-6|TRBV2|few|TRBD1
TGTGCCGTACAGGGGGCTGGGGCCAACGTCCTGACTTTC
CAVQGAGANVLTF
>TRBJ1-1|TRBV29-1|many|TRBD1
TGCAGCGTTGAAGGGACAGGGGGCCTGAACACTGAAGCTTTCTTT
CSVEGTGGLNTEAFF
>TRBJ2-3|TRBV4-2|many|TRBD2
TGTGCCAGCAGCCAAGATCCCGGGACTACTTTCTATTTT
CASSQDPGTTFYF
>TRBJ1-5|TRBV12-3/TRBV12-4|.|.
TGTGCCAGCAGTCGGGGGGCCGGCAATCAGCCCCAGCATTTT
CASSRGAGNQPQHF